This entry lists 22 T cell receptor beta chains sequenced from one sample in a study of blood T cells in healthy people across ages. The second PCR ran about 6 to 12 cycles with a sample-barcoded 5' primer and J-beta primers. TCRdb reprocessed the 5' RACE reads via MiXCR and lists one record per CDR3 protein. The sample holds about 640,000 distinct CDR3 sequences, roughly 50% seen once. The sequencing sample was made of blood. Every receptor here comes from a man in his fifties or sixties in good health.

The rearrangement uses TRBV6-5 and TRBJ2-5; D is ambiguous. CDR1 and CDR2 (germline): MNHEY, SVGAGI. Between the trimmed V and J ends, which lost 0 bases and 5 bases, there was a span of 16 bases. This CDR3 has 16 residues. In DNA form, the CDR3 reads TGTGCCAGCAGTTACTCGATGGTGGGGAACGGGGAGACCCAGTACTTC. It translates to CASSYSMVGNGETQYF.

The chain carries TRBV12-3 or TRBV12-4 and TRBJ1-2; D remains ambiguous. The CDR3 loop spans 11 amino acids. Trimming took off 2 bases at V and 6 bases at J, with 4 bases between the two ends. In nucleotides, the CDR3 is TGTGCCAGCAGTTTACAGCATGGCTACACCTTC. Protein sequence: CASSLQHGYTF.

The CDR3 sequence: CASSPVGGRPRTQYF. CDR3 in DNA: TGTGCCAGCTCTCCGGTCGGGGGGCGGCCCCGGACCCAGTACTTC. This chain uses TRBV6-5 with TRBJ2-5, with D perhaps matching TRBD2 (7 bases). CDR3 size: 15 residues. Germline assignment: CDR1 MNHEY and CDR2 SVGAGI. The V end was cut by 8 bases, the J end by 7 bases, with 23 bases between.

Notes on this clonotype: At one end the junction does not follow the germline gene, possibly because of a read error. V is TRBV25-1 and J is TRBJ2-3; 7 bases agree with TRBD1. This CDR3 is built from 16 residues. CDR1 is MGHDK and CDR2 is SYGVNS in the germline V gene. The DNA of the CDR3 is TGTGCCAGCAGTTCGCGACAGGGCGCCCGCACGGATACGCAGTATTTT. Translating gives CASSSRQGARTDTQYF.

This clonotype has a handful of counts. The rearrangement links TRBV7-2 to TRBJ2-1; 9 bases fit TRBD1. This CDR3 has 15 amino acids. Losses at the gene ends were 3 bases for V and 4 bases for J; bases not matched to a gene: 4. The germline V gene encodes CDR1 SGHTA and CDR2 FQGNSA. CDR3 sequence (DNA): TGTGCCAGCAGCTTGATTGGGACAGGGTACAATGAGCAGTTCTTC. Its protein product is CASSLIGTGYNEQFF.

The genes are TRBV19 and TRBJ2-4; D call uncertain. The ends were cut back, 0 bases at V and 0 bases at J, with 9 bases in the middle. CDR1 and CDR2 from the germline V gene are LNHDA and SQIVND (reference sequence). The CDR3 has 16 residues. As DNA, the CDR3 is TGTGCCAGTAGTATAGACTTACGCCTAGCCAAAAACATTCAGTACTTC. Translated: CASSIDLRLAKNIQYF.

In its sample, this clonotype was seen a few times. The CDR3 loop is CASSAGGQYEQYF. The CDR3 DNA reads TGTGCCAGCTCCGCGGGGGGGCAGTACGAGCAGTACTTC. The chain uses TRBV27 and TRBJ2-7; 9 bases fit TRBD2. This CDR3 has 13 amino acids. V was pared by 8 bases and J by 4 bases, with 6 bases of the junction left unmatched. CDR1 and CDR2 from the germline V gene are MNHEY and SMNVEV (reference sequence).

This clonotype was detected once. The rearrangement joins TRBV6-2 or TRBV6-3 to TRBJ1-2; tentative D call: TRBD1 (6 bases). The CDR3 consists of 14 residues. CDR1 is MNHEY, CDR2 SVGEGT, per germline. V lost 6 bases, J lost 3 bases, and 14 bases lay in between. The CDR3 sequence: CASSRQVQDYGYTF. The CDR3 coding sequence is TGTGCCAGCAGCCGACAGGTACAAGACTATGGCTACACCTTC.

The chain has TRBV20-1 and TRBJ2-5, with D possibly being TRBD1 (5 bases). CDR3 length equals 15 residues. CDR1 is DFQATT, CDR2 SNEGSKA, per germline (reference sequence). Trimming removed 6 bases at V and 5 bases at J, with 22 bases between. DNA for the CDR3: TGCAGTGCCCCCCCCACGACAGCCTCGTGGGAGACCCAGTACTTC. Encoded protein: CSAPPTTASWETQYF.

The rearrangement links TRBV5-1 to TRBJ1-4, with 10 bases lining up with TRBD1. The CDR3 is 16 amino acids. Germline trimming cut 2 bases from V and 7 bases from J; bases unmatched to any gene: 8. Germline CDR1 is SGHRS and CDR2 is YFSETQ. This CDR3 reads CASSLQPGQGSEKLFF. The DNA of the CDR3 is TGCGCCAGCAGCTTACAACCGGGACAGGGGAGTGAAAAACTGTTTTTT.

This clonotype has only one observation. CDR3 sequence reads: CASSPRPDRVTEAFF. CDR3 nucleotide sequence: TGTGCCAGCAGCCCCCGTCCCGACAGGGTTACTGAAGCTTTCTTT. This chain links TRBV5-5 with TRBJ1-1; 7 bases fit TRBD1. CDR3 length: 15 residues. Germline V CDR1 and CDR2: SGHKS, YYEKEE (reference sequence). J gave up 5 bases and V 4 bases, and 11 bases lay outside the gene matches.

The chain has TRBV15 and TRBJ2-7, with D unresolved. CDR3 length: 13 residues. Germline V gene lookup returns CDR1 LNHNV and CDR2 YYDKDF (reference sequence). V dropped 0 bases and J dropped 3 bases, with 6 bases sitting between them. The CDR3 region is CATSRDNSYEQYF. The CDR3, as DNA: TGTGCCACCAGCAGAGATAACAGCTACGAGCAGTACTTC.

This rearrangement joins TRBV5-4 to TRBJ2-4, with 8 bases aligning to TRBD1. The J call may be incorrect, as the DNA end agrees better with TRBJ2-7. This CDR3 has 14 residues. CDR1 and CDR2 from the germline V gene are SGHNT and YYREEE (reference sequence). The CDR3 region is CASSPWTGFGEQYF. The CDR3 nucleotides are TGTGCCAGCAGCCCATGGACAGGGTTTGGCGAGCAGTACTTC.

V gene TRBV5-1 combines with J gene TRBJ2-1, with a possible D match to TRBD1 (7 bases). Germline-derived CDR1 and CDR2 are SGHRS and YFSETQ. The CDR3 spans 15 residues. The germline V and J ends were trimmed by 6 bases and 0 bases, with 13 bases remaining between them. In nucleotides, the CDR3 is TGCGCCAGCACCGGGGGACAGAGCTCCTACAATGAGCAGTTCTTC. Translating it yields CASTGGQSSYNEQFF.

The V call is TRBV29-1, the J call TRBJ2-1; 7 bases map to TRBD1. CDR1 is SQVTM, CDR2 ANQGSEA, per germline. The trim removed 5 bases at V and 0 bases at J, leaving 10 bases unmatched. The CDR3 consists of 16 residues. CDR3 sequence reads: CSVPQGAGGSYNEQFF. The CDR3 DNA is TGCAGCGTTCCCCAAGGGGCAGGGGGCTCCTACAATGAGCAGTTCTTC.

V usage is TRBV12-3 or TRBV12-4 and J usage is TRBJ2-5, with D tentatively TRBD1 (5 bases). Trimming took off 3 bases at V and 7 bases at J, with 12 bases between the two ends. This CDR3 region has 13 residues. CDR3 amino acids: CASSFGGARTQYF. The CDR3 coding sequence is TGTGCCAGCAGTTTCGGTGGGGCTCGGACCCAGTACTTC.

The chain recombines TRBV20-1 with TRBJ1-5; TRBD1 is a possible D gene (6 bases). The germline gives CDR1 DFQATT, CDR2 SNEGSKA (reference sequence). V was shortened by 3 bases and J by 13 bases, with 22 bases between the two germline ends. The CDR3 spans 14 residues. DNA for the CDR3: TGCAGTGCTAGCCGGTCGGAAGGGGGTGGTTTACAGCATTTT. Translation: CSASRSEGGGLQHF.

This clonotype was seen only once. A much larger clone differs by one base, so this may be a read error. The chain has TRBV6-2 or TRBV6-3 and TRBJ2-7; no clear D gene. The CDR3 runs 13 residues. Germline V gene lookup returns CDR1 MNHEY and CDR2 SVGEGT. Trimming cost V 8 bases and J 3 bases, with 14 bases left between them. CDR3 in DNA: TGTGCCAGCGGCCGGGTCCCAGTCTACGAGCAGTACTTC. Translation gives CASGRVPVYEQYF.

This chain uses TRBV4-2 with TRBJ1-2, with 10 bases aligning to TRBD1. The germline gives CDR1 LGHNA, CDR2 YNFKEQ. The CDR3 consists of 15 residues. J gave up 3 bases and V 0 bases, and 1 base lay outside the gene matches. The chain's CDR3 is CASSQEGTGDYGYTF. The CDR3 DNA follows: TGTGCCAGCAGCCAAGAAGGGACAGGGGACTATGGCTACACCTTC.

The CDR3 coding sequence is TGTGCCAGCAGGCGGACCCCCGGCAATGAGCAGTTCTTC. This codes for CASRRTPGNEQFF. The rearrangement uses TRBV6-6 and TRBJ2-1; no reliable D call. This CDR3 comprises 13 residues. V lost 6 bases and J lost 6, with 12 bases in between. From germline, CDR1 is MNHNY and CDR2 SVGAGI (reference sequence).

This rearrangement joins TRBV2 to TRBJ2-5; D uncertain. The V and J ends lost 2 bases and 11 bases respectively, with 24 bases between them. Per the germline V gene, CDR1 is SNHLY and CDR2 is FYNNEI. The CDR3 has 16 amino acids. CDR3 nucleotides: TGTGCCAGCAGTGAATGGTTGGCAAAGGAGAACAATGAGCAGTACTTC. Residues: CASSEWLAKENNEQYF.

The chain employs TRBV11-2 and TRBJ2-1; tentative D call: TRBD2 (6 bases). The CDR3 runs to 15 residues. V was clipped by 5 bases and J by 0 bases, with 11 bases between them. Germline V gives CDR1 SGHAT, CDR2 FQNNGV. DNA of the CDR3: TGTGCCAGCAGCCGGTGGGGGGACTCCTACAATGAGCAGTTCTTC. It yields the protein CASSRWGDSYNEQFF. Supplemented by reference TRBV11-2 and TRBJ2-1, the full variable domain reads EAGVAQSPRYKIIEKRQSVAFWCNPISGHATLYWYQQILGQGPKLLIQFQNNGVVDDSQLPKDRFSAERLKGVDSTLKIQPAKLEDSAVYLCASSRWGDSYNEQFFGPGTRLTVL.